These 20 T cell receptor beta chains were all obtained from the same sample, sequenced in a study of control samples from healthy donors and cancer patients. Sequenced by immunoSEQ multiplex PCR; TCRdb stores in-frame clones only, minus some. The sample has 150,000 or so clones, about 93% seen once; the top ten hold roughly 2.7%. The sequencing sample was made of blood. All receptors derive from a man in his forties in good health.

This clone was observed a single time. J is TRBJ2-2 and V is TRBV14; 7 bases align to TRBD2. The CDR3 contains 20 residues. Trimming cost V 2 bases and J 6 bases; bases outside gene matches: 21. Germline CDR1 SGHDN, CDR2 FVKESK. The CDR3 DNA follows: TGTGCCAGCAGCCAAACTGGAACGTGGAGCGGGGCGGGGTACGCCGGGGAGCTGTTTTTT. Its protein product is CASSQTGTWSGAGYAGELFF.

The rearrangement joins TRBV4-1 to TRBJ2-7; D not certain. Trimming pared 0 bases from V and 2 bases from J, leaving 14 bases between. CDR1 is MGHRA and CDR2 is YSYEKL in the germline V gene. This CDR3 has 16 residues. CDR3 loop: CASSQDLGRTTYEQYF. The CDR3 coding sequence is TGCGCCAGCAGCCAAGATCTGGGCAGGACCACCTACGAGCAGTACTTC.

This chain uses TRBV5-8 with TRBJ1-2; D is perhaps TRBD1 (5 bases). The V and J ends lost 0 bases and 0 bases respectively, with 9 bases between them. The CDR3 loop spans 15 amino acids. The germline V gene has CDR1 SGHTS and CDR2 YDEGEE. Here the CDR3 reads CASSLEGVSNYGYTF. CDR3 in DNA: TGTGCCAGCAGCTTGGAAGGGGTTTCTAACTATGGCTACACCTTC.

On this clone itself: The junction differs from germline at one of its ends, possibly a read error. This rearrangement joins TRBV6-5 to TRBJ1-6; TRBD1 aligns across 7 bases. The germline V gene encodes CDR1 MNHEY and CDR2 SVGAGI. CDR3 length: 12 residues. The CDR3 is CASRFRGDAVGF. The DNA for the CDR3 is TGTGCCAGCAGATTCAGGGGGGACGCAGTGGGGTTT.

The rearrangement joins TRBV24-1 to TRBJ2-1, with D possibly being TRBD2 (7 bases). V was shortened by 3 bases and J by 5 bases, with 13 bases between the two germline ends. Germline assignment: CDR1 KGHDR and CDR2 SFDVKD. The CDR3 sequence is 15 residues long. This CDR3 reads CATSDRGALDNEQFF. The CDR3 nucleotides read TGTGCCACCAGTGATCGGGGGGCCTTGGACAATGAGCAGTTCTTC.

This sequence joins TRBV5-5 and TRBJ1-5; D might be TRBD1 (5 bases). The CDR3 sequence is 15 residues long. CDR1 SGHKS and CDR2 YYEKEE come from the germline V gene (reference sequence). V lost 2 bases and J lost 5, with 14 bases in between. In DNA form, the CDR3 reads TGTGCCAGCAGCTTCGGCGGGGGTCGGGATCAGCCCCAGCATTTT. Residues: CASSFGGGRDQPQHF. The whole variable domain, remainder taken from reference TRBV5-5 and TRBJ1-5, is DAGVTQSPTHLIKTRGQQVTLRCSPISGHKSVSWYQQVLGQGPQFIFQYYEKEERGRGNFPDRFSARQFPNYSSELNVNALLLGDSALYLCASSFGGGRDQPQHFGDGTRLSIL.

The chain links TRBV5-1 to TRBJ2-7; TRBD1 agrees at 7 bases. Germline assignment: CDR1 SGHRS and CDR2 YFSETQ. This CDR3 is built from 13 residues. V gave up 1 base and J gave up 7 bases; unmatched junction bases: 5. The DNA for the CDR3 is TGCGCCAGCAGCTTGACAGGGGATAGGGAGCAGTACTTC. Amino acid sequence: CASSLTGDREQYF.

The V and J genes are TRBV6-5 and TRBJ1-3; D call uncertain. The V end was cut by 6 bases, the J end by 0 bases, with 12 bases between. Germline CDR1 reads MNHEY; CDR2 reads SVGAGI. This CDR3 comprises 15 residues. CDR3 bases: TGTGCCAGCAGACCAACCTGGGGCTCTGGAAACACCATATATTTT. Its protein is CASRPTWGSGNTIYF.

The gene calls are TRBV7-9 and TRBJ1-3, with TRBD1 identical over 7 bases. V dropped 5 bases and J dropped 4; count of bases not matched to a gene: 8. CDR1 is SEHNR, CDR2 FQNEAQ, per germline (reference sequence). This CDR3 is built from 15 residues. Here the CDR3 reads CASSQQGGSGNTIYF. The CDR3 nucleotides read TGTGCCAGCAGCCAGCAAGGGGGCAGCGGAAACACCATATATTTT.

On this clone: Different DNA sequences within this sample yield the same CDR3. J is TRBJ2-7 and V is TRBV18; a weak D match, TRBD2 (6 bases). V was shortened by 2 bases and J by 5 bases, with 7 bases between the two germline ends. The CDR3 has 12 amino acids. Per germline, CDR1 KGHSH and CDR2 LQKENI. CDR3 protein: CASSPSGDEQYF. As DNA, the CDR3 is TGTGCCAGCTCACCATCGGGAGACGAGCAGTACTTC. Based on the CDR3 plus reference TRBV18 and TRBJ2-7, the full variable domain is NAGVMQNPRHLVRRRGQEARLRCSPMKGHSHVYWYRQLPEEGLKFMVYLQKENIIDESGMPKERFSAEFPKEGPSILRIQQVVRGDSAAYFCASSPSGDEQYFGPGTRLTVT.

In DNA form, the CDR3 reads TGTGTCACAAGGGCGGACTTGGGCTCCTACGAGCAGTACTTC. Translating it yields CVTRADLGSYEQYF. The chain uses TRBV5-4 and TRBJ2-7; the D gene is possibly TRBD2 (5 bases). The CDR3 length is 14 residues. CDR1 is SGHNT, CDR2 YYREEE, per germline (reference sequence).

The gene calls are TRBV28 and TRBJ1-4; no firm D call. The length of the CDR3 is 14 residues. The germline CDR1 and CDR2 sequences are MDHEN and SYDVKM. The ends were cut back, 3 bases at V and 2 bases at J, with 7 bases in the middle. CDR3 in DNA: TGTGCCAGCAGTTTGACCGGGACTAATGAAAAACTGTTTTTT. It is translated as CASSLTGTNEKLFF.

The chain employs TRBV5-4 and TRBJ2-2; 11 nucleotides line up with TRBD2. This CDR3 has 18 residues. CDR1 is SGHNT and CDR2 is YYREEE in the germline V gene (reference sequence). J was trimmed by 0 bases and V by 4 bases; bases with no gene match: 8. Here the CDR3 DNA reads TGTGCCAGCAGCAAGGGGCTAGCGGGGGGCGCGAACACCGGGGAGCTGTTTTTT. Protein sequence: CASSKGLAGGANTGELFF.

V and J are TRBV2 and TRBJ2-1, with 7 positions matching TRBD2. The CDR3 runs to 14 residues. CDR1 and CDR2 from the germline V gene are SNHLY and FYNNEI. Trimming removed 4 bases from V and 0 bases from J; junction bases left unmatched: 0. This CDR3 is CASSGGGSYNEQFF. DNA for the CDR3: TGTGCCAGCAGTGGCGGGGGCTCCTACAATGAGCAGTTCTTC.

The V call is TRBV5-6, the J call TRBJ2-2; a possible D gene is TRBD2 (5 bases). The V gene lost 0 bases and the J gene lost 1 base, with 7 bases spanning the gap. The CDR3 length is 15 residues. The V gene's germline CDR1 is SGHDT and CDR2 YYEEEE. The CDR3 here is CASSLGAGNTGELFF. Here the CDR3 DNA reads TGTGCCAGCAGCTTGGGTGCGGGGAACACCGGGGAGCTGTTTTTT.

Remarks on this clone: A junction end diverges from the germline sequence, so it may reflect a read error. The rearrangement links TRBV6-5 to TRBJ2-4; perhaps TRBD1 as D (6 bases). This CDR3 spans 12 amino acids. Germline CDR1 is MNHEY and CDR2 is SVGAGI. The CDR3 DNA sequence: TGTGCCAGCAGTTATAACCGGGACATTCTAATCTTC. This codes for CASSYNRDILIF.

This chain uses TRBV27 with TRBJ2-7, with unresolved D. With 5 bases removed from V and 6 bases from J, the gap between germline ends came to 11 bases. In germline, CDR1 is MNHEY, CDR2 SMNVEV (reference sequence). The CDR3 length is 12 residues. CDR3 protein: CASSQLFGEQYF. As DNA, the CDR3 is TGTGCCAGCAGTCAACTTTTTGGCGAGCAGTACTTC.

In the case of this clone: Mismatch with germline at one junction end may stem from a read error. This chain links TRBV19 with TRBJ2-1; D may be TRBD2 (5 bases). The CDR3 totals 14 residues. Germline assignment: CDR1 LNHDA and CDR2 SQIVND (reference sequence). In DNA form, the CDR3 reads TGTGCCAGTAGTATAGCGGACTCCCACAATGAGCAGTTCTTC. It is translated as CASSIADSHNEQFF.

This rearrangement joins TRBV2 to TRBJ2-3; D is undetermined. Trimming shortened V by 3 bases and J by 8 bases, and 9 bases separated the two germline ends. Germline V gene sequence: CDR1 SNHLY, CDR2 FYNNEI. The CDR3 sequence is 12 residues long. The CDR3 spells CASSDGSFTQYF. The CDR3 DNA sequence: TGTGCCAGCAGTGACGGCAGCTTTACGCAGTATTTT. The entire variable domain, with the rest obtained from reference TRBV2 and TRBJ2-3, is as follows: EPEVTQTPSHQVTQMGQEVILRCVPISNHLYFYWYRQILGQKVEFLVSFYNNEISEKSEIFDDQFSVERPDGSNFTLKIRSTKLEDSAMYFCASSDGSFTQYFGPGTRLTVL.

The V call is TRBV30, the J call TRBJ2-7; the D is unclear. The CDR3 loop spans 12 amino acids. The germline CDR1 and CDR2 sequences are GTSNPN and SVGIG (reference sequence). V lost 7 bases to trimming and J lost 5 bases, with 15 bases between them. The CDR3 spells CASSSGYDEQYF. The CDR3 coding sequence is TGTGCCTCAAGTTCGGGTTACGACGAGCAGTACTTC. The full variable domain, its missing parts supplied by reference TRBV30 and TRBJ2-7, is SQTIHQWPATLVQPVGSPLSLECTVEGTSNPNLYWYRQAAGRGLQLLFYSVGIGQISSEVPQNLSASRPQDRQFILSSKKLLLSDSGFYLCASSSGYDEQYFGPGTRLTVT.